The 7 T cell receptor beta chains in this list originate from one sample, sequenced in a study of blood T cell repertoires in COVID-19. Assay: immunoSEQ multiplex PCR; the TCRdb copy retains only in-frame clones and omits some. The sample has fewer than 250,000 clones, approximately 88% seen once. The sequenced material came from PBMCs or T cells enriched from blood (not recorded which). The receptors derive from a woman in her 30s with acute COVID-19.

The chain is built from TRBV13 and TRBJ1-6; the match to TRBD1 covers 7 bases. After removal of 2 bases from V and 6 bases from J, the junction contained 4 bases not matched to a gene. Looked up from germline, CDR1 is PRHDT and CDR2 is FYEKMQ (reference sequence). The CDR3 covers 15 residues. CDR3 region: CASSLMGQSNSPLHF. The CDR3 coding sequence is TGTGCCAGCAGCTTAATGGGACAGAGTAATTCACCCCTCCACTTT.

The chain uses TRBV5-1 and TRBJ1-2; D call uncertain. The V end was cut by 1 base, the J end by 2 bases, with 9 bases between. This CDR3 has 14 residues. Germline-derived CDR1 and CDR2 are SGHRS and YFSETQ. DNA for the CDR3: TGCGCCAGCAGCTTGAGGTCGGGGAACTATGGCTACACCTTC. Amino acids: CASSLRSGNYGYTF.

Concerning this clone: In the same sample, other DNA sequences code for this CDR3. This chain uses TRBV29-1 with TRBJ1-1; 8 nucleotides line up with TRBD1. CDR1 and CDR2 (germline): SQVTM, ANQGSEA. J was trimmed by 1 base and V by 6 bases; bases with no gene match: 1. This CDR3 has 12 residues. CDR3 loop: CSVGTGNTEAFF. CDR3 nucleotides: TGCAGCGTGGGGACAGGGAACACTGAAGCTTTCTTT. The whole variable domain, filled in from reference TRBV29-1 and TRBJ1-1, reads SAVISQKPSRDICQRGTSLTIQCQVDSQVTMMFWYRQQPGQSLTLIATANQGSEATYESGFVIDKFPISRPNLTFSTLTVSNMSPEDSSIYLCSVGTGNTEAFFGQGTRLTVV.

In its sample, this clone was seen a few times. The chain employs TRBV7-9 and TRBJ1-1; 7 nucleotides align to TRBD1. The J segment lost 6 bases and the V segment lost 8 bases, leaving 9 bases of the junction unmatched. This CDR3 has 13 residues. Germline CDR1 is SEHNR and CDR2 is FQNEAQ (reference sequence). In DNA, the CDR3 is TGTGCCAGCGGGGGGACAGTCGGTTCTGAAGCTTTCTTT. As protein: CASGGTVGSEAFF.

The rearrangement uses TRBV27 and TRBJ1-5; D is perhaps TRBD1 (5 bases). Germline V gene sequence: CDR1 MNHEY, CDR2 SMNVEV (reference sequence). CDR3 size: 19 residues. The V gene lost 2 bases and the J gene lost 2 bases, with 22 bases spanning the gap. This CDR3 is CASSLAGPVGESGNQPQHF. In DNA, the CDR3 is TGTGCCAGCAGTTTAGCAGGGCCTGTCGGTGAATCAGGCAATCAGCCCCAGCATTTT.

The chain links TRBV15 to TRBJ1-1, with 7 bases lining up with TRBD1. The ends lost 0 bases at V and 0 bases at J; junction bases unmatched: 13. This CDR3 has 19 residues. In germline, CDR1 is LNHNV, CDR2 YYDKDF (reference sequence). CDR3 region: CATSRDWTGLDKMNTEAFF. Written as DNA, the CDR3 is TGTGCCACCAGCAGAGATTGGACAGGTTTGGACAAAATGAACACTGAAGCTTTCTTT. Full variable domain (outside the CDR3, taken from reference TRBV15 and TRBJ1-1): DAMVIQNPRYQVTQFGKPVTLSCSQTLNHNVMYWYQQKSSQAPKLLFHYYDKDFNNEADTPDNFQSRRPNTSFCFLDIRSPGLGDTAMYLCATSRDWTGLDKMNTEAFFGQGTRLTVV.

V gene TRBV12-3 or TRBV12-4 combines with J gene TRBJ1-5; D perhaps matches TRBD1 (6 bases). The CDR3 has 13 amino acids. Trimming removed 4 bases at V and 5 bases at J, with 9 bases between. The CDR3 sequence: CASSSQGHQPQHF. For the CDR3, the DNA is TGTGCCAGCAGTTCACAGGGACATCAGCCCCAGCATTTT.